These T cell receptor beta chains were read from a single sample in a study of shared clonotypes between healthy human individuals. The data were produced by immunoSEQ multiplex PCR, yet TCRdb's version contains in-frame clones alone and is incomplete. The sample lists 1.5 million to 2.5 million clones, about 95% seen once, with around 1% in the top ten. The sample consisted of naive CD8+ T cells sorted from blood. These receptor sequences come from a man between 18 and 35 years old in good health. Both conserved end residues are part of each CDR3. D genes are given only for firm matches. Only some rows state a clone size, as once, few, many or a class for expanded clones.

>NA|TRBV6-1|TRBJ2-1|NA
TGTGCCAGCAGGCCTAGCGCCTACAATGAGCAGTTCTTC
CASRPSAYNEQFF
>NA|TRBV7-9|TRBJ2-7|NA
TGTGCCAGCAGCCAAAACCGGGGAGAGGGGTCCTACGAGCAGTACTTC
CASSQNRGEGSYEQYF
>once|TRBV27|TRBJ2-5|NA
TGTGCCAGCAGTTTATATGGCGGGACCCAAGAGACCCAGTACTTC
CASSLYGGTQETQYF
>NA|TRBV29-1|TRBJ2-2|NA
TGCAGCGTTGTCGCCAAGGTGAACACCGGGGAGCTGTTTTTT
CSVVAKVNTGELFF
>once|TRBV28|TRBJ2-7|TRBD2
TGTGCCAGCAGCGGGGGGGGTAGGCCCTACGAGCAGTACTTC
CASSGGGRPYEQYF
>NA|TRBV7-9|TRBJ2-2|TRBD2
TGTGCCAGCAGCTCCAGACTAGCGGGAGGGAGGAACACCGGGGAGCTGTTTTTT
CASSSRLAGGRNTGELFF
>once|TRBV4-3|TRBJ2-1|TRBD2
TGCGCCAGCAGCCAAGTCTGGCTGTCTGGCGGGAGGGCCGATGAGCAGTTCTTC
CASSQVWLSGGRADEQFF
>NA|TRBV2|TRBJ2-7|NA
TGTGCCAGCAGTGAATTGACAGAAAGCTCCTACGAGCAGTACTTC
CASSELTESSYEQYF
>NA|TRBV13|TRBJ1-1|TRBD1
TGTGCCAGCAGCTCCCGGTTGAAGGGACAGGGCTTAATGAACACTGAAGCTTTCTTT
CASSSRLKGQGLMNTEAFF
>NA|TRBV7-9|TRBJ2-3|TRBD2
TGTGCCAGCAGCCGGGAAGCGGGAGCTTCAGATACGCAGTATTTT
CASSREAGASDTQYF
>NA|TRBV7-8|TRBJ2-3|TRBD2
TGTGCCAGCAGCCACGACGTAGCGGGGGCCGGCACAGATACGCAGTATTTT
CASSHDVAGAGTDTQYF
>NA|TRBV5-4|TRBJ1-2|NA
TGTGCCAGCAGCTTGGCGGATTCCTCCCGCTATGGCTACACCTTC
CASSLADSSRYGYTF
>once|TRBV12-5|TRBJ1-5|NA
TGTGCTAGTGGTTTGTATTTTGAGGCGCAGCCCCAGCATTTT
CASGLYFEAQPQHF
>once|TRBV28|TRBJ2-3|TRBD1
TGTGCCAGCAGTTCGGACAGGCTATTAGATACGCAGTATTTT
CASSSDRLLDTQYF
>NA|TRBV6-1|TRBJ2-4|TRBD2
TGTGCCAGCCTCCTCGACGGGGGGGCATACTTC
CASLLDGGAYF
>NA|TRBV27|TRBJ1-1|TRBD1
TGTGCCAGCAGTTCAGGGGGGGAGAACACTGAAGCTTTCTTT
CASSSGGENTEAFF
>NA|TRBV27|TRBJ1-1|NA
TGTGCCAGCAGTTTGGGGGGCCGAGCTTTCTTT
CASSLGGRAFF
>NA|TRBV9|TRBJ1-1|NA
TGTGCCAGCAGCGTTGCTGGGGGGAACACTGAAGCTTTCTTT
CASSVAGGNTEAFF
>NA|TRBV9|TRBJ2-7|NA
TGTGCCAGCAGCGTAGGATTAGGCTCCTACGAGCAGTACTTC
CASSVGLGSYEQYF
>NA|TRBV30|TRBJ1-1|NA
TGTGCCTGGAGCCAAAGCGGGGGGACTGAAGCTTTCTTT
CAWSQSGGTEAFF
>NA|TRBV29-1|TRBJ2-2|NA
TGCAGCGCTACCGGGGAGCTCTCCACCGGGGAGCTGTTTTTT
CSATGELSTGELFF
>NA|TRBV7-9|TRBJ2-3|NA
TGTGCCAGCAGCTCCCTCCCCACCCCGGATACGCAGTATTTT
CASSSLPTPDTQYF
>NA|TRBV7-3|TRBJ2-1|NA
TGTGCCAGCAGCCCCGGACTACGGGGTGAGCAGTTCTTC
CASSPGLRGEQFF
>NA|TRBV6-5|TRBJ2-5|TRBD2
TGTGCCAGCAGTCTATTAGCGGGGTCTTGGGAGACCCAGTACTTC
CASSLLAGSWETQYF
>NA|TRBV5-1|TRBJ2-7|TRBD2
TGCGCCAGCAGCTTGGTCGGCGCTAGCGGGGGCTACGAGCAGTACTTC
CASSLVGASGGYEQYF
>NA|TRBV10-2|TRBJ2-3|NA
TGCGCCAGCAGTGAAGAGGGGGTCGGCACAGATACGCAGTATTTT
CASSEEGVGTDTQYF
>NA|TRBV7-9|TRBJ1-4|NA
TGTGCCAGCAGCGCCGCTCTGGGGTCGGCTAATGAAAAACTGTTTTTT
CASSAALGSANEKLFF